Listed below are T cell receptor beta chains from one sample, sequenced in a study of OX40 agonist ivuxolimab in advanced cancers. Repertoires were generated with immunoSEQ multiplex PCR, while TCRdb's copy carries only in-frame clones and drops some. The sample carries tens of thousands of clones, around 83% recorded once. The specimen was CD4+ or CD8+ T cells sorted from blood, collected in a trial of the OX40 agonist ivuxolimab. The receptors shown here come from an adult with an advanced solid tumor such as melanoma, head and neck, liver or kidney cancer. Both conserved end residues are part of each CDR3. The D gene is left open where the match is weak. Some rows mark clone size as missing; the rest say once, few, many or name a class of expanded clone.

d_gene: .
abundance: .
j_gene: TRBJ1-2
v_gene: TRBV6-5
CDR3nt: TGTGCCAGCAGTTACGGGCCTAGGGAGGGTGGCTACACCTTC
CDR3aa: CASSYGPREGGYTF

d_gene: .
abundance: .
j_gene: TRBJ1-2
v_gene: TRBV5-4
CDR3nt: TGTGCCAGCAGCTCCGGAGCCAACTATGGCTACACCTTC
CDR3aa: CASSSGANYGYTF

d_gene: .
abundance: .
j_gene: TRBJ1-1
v_gene: TRBV5-4
CDR3nt: TGTGCCAGCAGCATTCCCGGGAATGGGCCAGACACTGAAGCTTTCTTT
CDR3aa: CASSIPGNGPDTEAFF

d_gene: .
abundance: few
j_gene: TRBJ2-3
v_gene: TRBV14
CDR3nt: TGTGCCAGCAGCCAAGATCGGAACAGGTTGTCATCGGGGCAGTATTTT
CDR3aa: CASSQDRNRLSSGQYF

d_gene: .
abundance: .
j_gene: TRBJ2-6
v_gene: TRBV6-1
CDR3nt: TGTGCCAGCAGTGAATTGGGGGCTCCTCCTGGGGCCAACGTCCTGACTTTC
CDR3aa: CASSELGAPPGANVLTF

d_gene: .
abundance: .
j_gene: TRBJ1-3
v_gene: TRBV6-5
CDR3nt: TGTGCCAGCAGTTACTCGCAGGGAAACTCTGGAAACACCATATATTTT
CDR3aa: CASSYSQGNSGNTIYF

d_gene: .
abundance: .
j_gene: TRBJ2-5
v_gene: TRBV7-3
CDR3nt: TGTGCCAGCAGCCTCGGCGTTGGGACCCAGTACTTC
CDR3aa: CASSLGVGTQYF

d_gene: .
abundance: .
j_gene: TRBJ2-2
v_gene: TRBV18
CDR3nt: TGTGCCAGCTCACAAAGGGTAGCGAACACCGGGGAGCTGTTTTTT
CDR3aa: CASSQRVANTGELFF

d_gene: .
abundance: .
j_gene: TRBJ2-5
v_gene: TRBV4-1
CDR3nt: TGCGCCAGCAGCCAAGCCTTTCCGCCGGTCGGGGAGACCCAGTACTTC
CDR3aa: CASSQAFPPVGETQYF

d_gene: TRBD1
abundance: .
j_gene: TRBJ2-7
v_gene: TRBV27
CDR3nt: TGTGCCAGCAGGGGTCAGGACAGGCTCTCCTACGAGCAGTACTTC
CDR3aa: CASRGQDRLSYEQYF

d_gene: .
abundance: few
j_gene: TRBJ1-4
v_gene: TRBV4-1
CDR3nt: TGCGCCAGCAGCCAAGAGATTCGGGGGTCAACTAATGAAAAACTGTTTTTT
CDR3aa: CASSQEIRGSTNEKLFF

d_gene: .
abundance: .
j_gene: TRBJ1-5
v_gene: TRBV2
CDR3nt: TGTGCCAGCAGTCCCGACAGTTTACGAAATCAGCCCCAGCATTTT
CDR3aa: CASSPDSLRNQPQHF

d_gene: TRBD1
abundance: .
j_gene: TRBJ1-3
v_gene: TRBV5-6
CDR3nt: TGTGCCAGCAGCTTGGGACAGGGGCTGGGAAACACCATATATTTT
CDR3aa: CASSLGQGLGNTIYF

d_gene: .
abundance: once
j_gene: TRBJ1-5
v_gene: TRBV25-1
CDR3nt: TGTGCCAGCAACAATAGCAATCAGCCCCAGCATTTT
CDR3aa: CASNNSNQPQHF

d_gene: .
abundance: .
j_gene: TRBJ1-4
v_gene: TRBV11-2
CDR3nt: TGTGCCAGCAGCTTAGATAGGACATCAACTAATGAAAAACTGTTTTTT
CDR3aa: CASSLDRTSTNEKLFF

d_gene: .
abundance: .
j_gene: TRBJ2-7
v_gene: TRBV6-6
CDR3nt: TGTGCCGTAACTCGGGGGACACAGTACGAGCAGTACTTC
CDR3aa: CAVTRGTQYEQYF

d_gene: TRBD1
abundance: once
j_gene: TRBJ1-4
v_gene: TRBV10-2
CDR3nt: TGCGCCAGCAAGACAGGGAATGGTGAAAAACTGTTTTTT
CDR3aa: CASKTGNGEKLFF

d_gene: .
abundance: .
j_gene: TRBJ2-7
v_gene: TRBV5-5
CDR3nt: TGTGCCAGCAGTCGCCCCGCGCGGGGGCCCTACGAGCAGTACTTC
CDR3aa: CASSRPARGPYEQYF

d_gene: .
abundance: .
j_gene: TRBJ2-3
v_gene: TRBV7-3
CDR3nt: TGTGCCAGCCGAAAGGGGCCTAGCACAGATACGCAGTATTTT
CDR3aa: CASRKGPSTDTQYF

d_gene: .
abundance: .
j_gene: TRBJ2-2
v_gene: TRBV7-9
CDR3nt: TGTGCCAGCACCAAACGGGGTCCCGGGGAGCTGTTTTTT
CDR3aa: CASTKRGPGELFF

d_gene: .
abundance: .
j_gene: TRBJ1-6
v_gene: TRBV30
CDR3nt: TGTGCCTGGACATACAGGGATCAATTCTATAATTCACCCCTCCACTTT
CDR3aa: CAWTYRDQFYNSPLHF

d_gene: .
abundance: .
j_gene: TRBJ2-2
v_gene: TRBV5-1
CDR3nt: TGCGCCAGCAGCCCGGGCCAGGGATTTACCGGGGAGCTGTTTTTT
CDR3aa: CASSPGQGFTGELFF

d_gene: .
abundance: once
j_gene: TRBJ2-5
v_gene: TRBV4-1
CDR3nt: TGCGCCAGCAGCGGTGGGGGGCCTATAGAGACCCAGTACTTC
CDR3aa: CASSGGGPIETQYF

d_gene: .
abundance: .
j_gene: TRBJ2-2
v_gene: TRBV2
CDR3nt: TGTGCCAGCACCGCCGGACACAACACCGGGGAGCTGTTTTTT
CDR3aa: CASTAGHNTGELFF

d_gene: .
abundance: .
j_gene: TRBJ1-6
v_gene: TRBV7-2
CDR3nt: TGTGCCAGCAGCTTGAATAATTCACCCCTCCACTTT
CDR3aa: CASSLNNSPLHF